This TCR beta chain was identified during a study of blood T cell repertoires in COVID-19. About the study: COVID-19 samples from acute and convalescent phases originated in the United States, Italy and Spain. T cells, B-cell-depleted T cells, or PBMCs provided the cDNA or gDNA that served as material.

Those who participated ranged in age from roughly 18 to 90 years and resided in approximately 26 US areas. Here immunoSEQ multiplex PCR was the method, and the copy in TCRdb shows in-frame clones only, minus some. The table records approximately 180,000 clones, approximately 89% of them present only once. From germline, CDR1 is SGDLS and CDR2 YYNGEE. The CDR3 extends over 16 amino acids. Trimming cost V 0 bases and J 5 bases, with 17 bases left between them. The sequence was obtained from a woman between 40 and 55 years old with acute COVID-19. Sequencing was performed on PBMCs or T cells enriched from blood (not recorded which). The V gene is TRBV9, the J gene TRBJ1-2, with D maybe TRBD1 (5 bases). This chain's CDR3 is CASSVGHLTELYGYTF. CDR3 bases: TGTGCCAGCAGCGTAGGGCATCTGACAGAGTTATATGGCTACACCTTC.